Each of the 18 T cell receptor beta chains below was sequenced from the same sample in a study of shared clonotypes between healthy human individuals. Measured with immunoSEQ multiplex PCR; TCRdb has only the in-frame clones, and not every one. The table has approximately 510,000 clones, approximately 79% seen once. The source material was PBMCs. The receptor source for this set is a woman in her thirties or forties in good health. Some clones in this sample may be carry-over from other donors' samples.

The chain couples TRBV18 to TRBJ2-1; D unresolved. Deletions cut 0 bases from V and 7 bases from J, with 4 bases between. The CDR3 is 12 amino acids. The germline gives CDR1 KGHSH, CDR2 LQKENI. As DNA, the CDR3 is TGTGCCAGCTCACCACCGGTGAATGAGCAGTTCTTC. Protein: CASSPPVNEQFF. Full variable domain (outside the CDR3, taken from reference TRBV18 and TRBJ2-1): NAGVMQNPRHLVRRRGQEARLRCSPMKGHSHVYWYRQLPEEGLKFMVYLQKENIIDESGMPKERFSAEFPKEGPSILRIQQVVRGDSAAYFCASSPPVNEQFFGPGTRLTVL.

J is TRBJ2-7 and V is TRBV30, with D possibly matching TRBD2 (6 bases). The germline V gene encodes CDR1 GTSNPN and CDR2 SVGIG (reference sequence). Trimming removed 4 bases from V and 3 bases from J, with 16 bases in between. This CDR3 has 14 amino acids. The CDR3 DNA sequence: TGTGCCTGGACCCCTACCCGTAGCGGCTACGAGCAGTACTTC. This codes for CAWTPTRSGYEQYF.

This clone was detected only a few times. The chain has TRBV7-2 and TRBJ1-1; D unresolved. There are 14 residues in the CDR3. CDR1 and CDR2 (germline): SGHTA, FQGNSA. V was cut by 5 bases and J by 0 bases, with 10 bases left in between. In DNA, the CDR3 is TGTGCCAGCAGCCCGAACAGTGTGAACACTGAAGCTTTCTTT. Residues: CASSPNSVNTEAFF.

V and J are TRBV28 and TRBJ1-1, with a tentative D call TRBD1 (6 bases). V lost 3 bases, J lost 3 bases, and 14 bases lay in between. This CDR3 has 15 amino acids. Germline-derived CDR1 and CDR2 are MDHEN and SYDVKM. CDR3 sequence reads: CASSFQGRGDTEAFF. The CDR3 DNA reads TGTGCCAGCAGTTTTCAGGGGCGGGGGGACACTGAAGCTTTCTTT.

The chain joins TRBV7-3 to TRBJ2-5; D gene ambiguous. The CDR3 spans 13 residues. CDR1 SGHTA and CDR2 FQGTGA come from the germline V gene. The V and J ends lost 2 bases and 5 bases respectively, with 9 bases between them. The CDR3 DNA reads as TGTGCCAGCAGCTTAGCCCCCTCGGAGACCCAGTACTTC. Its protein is CASSLAPSETQYF.

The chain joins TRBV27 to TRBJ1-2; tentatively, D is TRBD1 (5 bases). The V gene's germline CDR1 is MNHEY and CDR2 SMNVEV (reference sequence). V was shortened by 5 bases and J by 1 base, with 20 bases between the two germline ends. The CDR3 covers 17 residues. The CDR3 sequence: CASSALRDPGNNYGYTF. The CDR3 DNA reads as TGTGCCAGCAGTGCCCTTCGGGACCCCGGGAATAACTATGGCTACACCTTC.

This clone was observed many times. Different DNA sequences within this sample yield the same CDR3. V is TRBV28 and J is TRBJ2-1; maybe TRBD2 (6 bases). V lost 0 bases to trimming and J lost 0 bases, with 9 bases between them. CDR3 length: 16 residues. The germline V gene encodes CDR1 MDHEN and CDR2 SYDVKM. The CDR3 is CASSLWRGSSYNEQFF. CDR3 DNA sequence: TGTGCCAGCAGTTTATGGCGGGGTTCCTCCTACAATGAGCAGTTCTTC.

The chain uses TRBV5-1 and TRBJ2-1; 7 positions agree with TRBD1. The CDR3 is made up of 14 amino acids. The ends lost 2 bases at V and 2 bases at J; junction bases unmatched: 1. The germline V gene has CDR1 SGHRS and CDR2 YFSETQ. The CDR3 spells CASSFTGAYNEQFF. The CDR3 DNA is TGCGCCAGCAGCTTCACAGGGGCCTACAATGAGCAGTTCTTC.

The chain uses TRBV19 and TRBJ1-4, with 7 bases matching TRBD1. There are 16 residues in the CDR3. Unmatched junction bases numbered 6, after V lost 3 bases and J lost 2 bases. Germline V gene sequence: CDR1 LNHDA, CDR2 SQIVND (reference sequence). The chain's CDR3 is CASSISGQVTNEKLFF. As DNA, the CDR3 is TGTGCCAGTAGTATCTCCGGACAGGTGACTAATGAAAAACTGTTTTTT.

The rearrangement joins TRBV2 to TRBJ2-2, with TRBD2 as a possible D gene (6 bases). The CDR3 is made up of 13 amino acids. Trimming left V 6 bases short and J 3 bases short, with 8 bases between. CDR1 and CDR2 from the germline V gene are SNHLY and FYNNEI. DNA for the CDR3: TGTGCCAGCAGGGAGGGGCACACCGGGGAGCTGTTTTTT. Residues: CASREGHTGELFF.

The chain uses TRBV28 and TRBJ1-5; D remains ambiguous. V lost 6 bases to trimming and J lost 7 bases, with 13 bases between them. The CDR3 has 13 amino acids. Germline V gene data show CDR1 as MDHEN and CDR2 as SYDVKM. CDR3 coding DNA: TGTGCCAGCAGACCCGGGCGTAGACAGCCCCAGCATTTT. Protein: CASRPGRRQPQHF. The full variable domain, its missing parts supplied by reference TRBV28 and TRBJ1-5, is DVKVTQSSRYLVKRTGEKVFLECVQDMDHENMFWYRQDPGLGLRLIYFSYDVKMKEKGDIPEGYSVSREKKERFSLILESASTNQTSMYLCASRPGRRQPQHFGDGTRLSIL.

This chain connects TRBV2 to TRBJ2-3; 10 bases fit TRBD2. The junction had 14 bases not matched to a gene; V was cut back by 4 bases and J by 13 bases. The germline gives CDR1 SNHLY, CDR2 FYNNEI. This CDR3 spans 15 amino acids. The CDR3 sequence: CASSAVSGRPPPEYF. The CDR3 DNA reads TGTGCCAGCAGTGCGGTTAGCGGGAGGCCCCCCCCCGAGTATTTT.

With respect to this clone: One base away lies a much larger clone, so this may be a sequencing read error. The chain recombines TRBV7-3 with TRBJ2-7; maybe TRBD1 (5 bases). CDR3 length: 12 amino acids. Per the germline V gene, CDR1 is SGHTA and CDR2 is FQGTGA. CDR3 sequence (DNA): TGTGCCGGCAGCATCGACAGTTACGAGCAGTACTTC. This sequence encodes CAGSIDSYEQYF.

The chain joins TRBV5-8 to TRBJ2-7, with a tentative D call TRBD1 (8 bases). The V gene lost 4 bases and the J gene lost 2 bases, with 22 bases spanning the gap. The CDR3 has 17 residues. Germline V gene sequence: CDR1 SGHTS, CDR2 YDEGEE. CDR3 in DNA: TGTGCCAGCAGCCCGGTGATCGGGGGGACAGGAGCCTACGAGCAGTACTTC. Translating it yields CASSPVIGGTGAYEQYF.

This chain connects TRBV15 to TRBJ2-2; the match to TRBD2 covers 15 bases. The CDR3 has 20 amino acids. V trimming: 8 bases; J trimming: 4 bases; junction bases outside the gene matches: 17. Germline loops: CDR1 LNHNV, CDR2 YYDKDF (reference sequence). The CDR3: CATQQGGGLAGGPGTGELFF. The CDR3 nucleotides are TGTGCCACCCAACAGGGGGGAGGACTAGCGGGAGGGCCGGGCACCGGGGAGCTGTTTTTT.

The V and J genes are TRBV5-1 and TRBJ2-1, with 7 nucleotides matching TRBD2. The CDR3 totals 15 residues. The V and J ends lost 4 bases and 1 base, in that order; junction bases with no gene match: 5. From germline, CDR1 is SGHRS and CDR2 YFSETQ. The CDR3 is CASSRSGGSYNEQFF. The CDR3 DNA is TGCGCCAGCAGCCGTTCGGGAGGTTCCTACAATGAGCAGTTCTTC.

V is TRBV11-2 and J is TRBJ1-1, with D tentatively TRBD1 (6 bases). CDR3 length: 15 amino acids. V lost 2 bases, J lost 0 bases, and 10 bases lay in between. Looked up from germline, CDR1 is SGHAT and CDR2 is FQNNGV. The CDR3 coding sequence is TGTGCCAGCAGCTTACATGGACAGCTGAACACTGAAGCTTTCTTT. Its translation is CASSLHGQLNTEAFF. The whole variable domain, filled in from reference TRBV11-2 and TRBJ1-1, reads EAGVAQSPRYKIIEKRQSVAFWCNPISGHATLYWYQQILGQGPKLLIQFQNNGVVDDSQLPKDRFSAERLKGVDSTLKIQPAKLEDSAVYLCASSLHGQLNTEAFFGQGTRLTVV.

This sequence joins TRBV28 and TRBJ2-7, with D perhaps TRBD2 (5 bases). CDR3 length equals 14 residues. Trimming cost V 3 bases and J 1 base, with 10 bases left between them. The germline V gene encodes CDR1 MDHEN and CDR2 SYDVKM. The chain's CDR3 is CASSFGTRSYEQYF. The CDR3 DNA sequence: TGTGCCAGCAGTTTTGGTACTAGGTCCTACGAGCAGTACTTC. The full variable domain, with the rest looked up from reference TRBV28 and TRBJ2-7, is DVKVTQSSRYLVKRTGEKVFLECVQDMDHENMFWYRQDPGLGLRLIYFSYDVKMKEKGDIPEGYSVSREKKERFSLILESASTNQTSMYLCASSFGTRSYEQYFGPGTRLTVT.